What follows describes a single T cell receptor (beta chain). The data were taken from a study of cytomegalovirus exposure and HLA in healthy donors. V lost 6 bases, J lost 2 bases, and 11 bases lay in between. Germline V lookup: CDR1 SNHLY, CDR2 FYNNEI. The CDR3 is made up of 13 amino acids. 60 Vbeta and 13 Jbeta primers were used in PCR. Using immunoSEQ multiplex PCR, the repertoire was profiled, and TCRdb retains in-frame clones only, with some absent. The data show 100,000 to 150,000 clones, with around 80% seen just once and 1.3% to 1.5% held by the top ten. The specimen was PBMCs. The chain employs TRBV2 and TRBJ2-7, with a tentative D call TRBD1 (5 bases). This receptor was obtained from a female donor in good health and CMV-seronegative. The CDR3 loop reads CASRLDRTYEQYF. In DNA, the CDR3 is TGTGCCAGCAGACTCGACAGAACCTACGAGCAGTACTTC.